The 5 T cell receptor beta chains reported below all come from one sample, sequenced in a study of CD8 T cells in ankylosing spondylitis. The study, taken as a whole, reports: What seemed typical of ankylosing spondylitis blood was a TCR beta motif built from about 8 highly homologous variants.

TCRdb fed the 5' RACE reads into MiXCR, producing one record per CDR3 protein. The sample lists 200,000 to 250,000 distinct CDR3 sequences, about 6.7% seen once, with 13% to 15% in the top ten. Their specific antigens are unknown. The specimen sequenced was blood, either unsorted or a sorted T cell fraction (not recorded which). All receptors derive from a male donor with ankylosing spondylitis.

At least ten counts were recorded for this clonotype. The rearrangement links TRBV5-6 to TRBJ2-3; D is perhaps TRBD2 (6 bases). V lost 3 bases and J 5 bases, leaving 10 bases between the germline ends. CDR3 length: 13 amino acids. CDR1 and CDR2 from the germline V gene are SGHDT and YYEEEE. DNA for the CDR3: TGTGCCAGCAGCTGGGGGGACGGAGATACGCAGTATTTT. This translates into CASSWGDGDTQYF.

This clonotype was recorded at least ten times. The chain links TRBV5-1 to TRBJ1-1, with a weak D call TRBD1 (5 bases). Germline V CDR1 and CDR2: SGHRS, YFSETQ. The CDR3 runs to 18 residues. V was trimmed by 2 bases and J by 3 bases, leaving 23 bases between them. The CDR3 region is CASSLQALFGSGYTEAFF. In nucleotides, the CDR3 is TGCGCCAGCAGCTTACAGGCCCTCTTCGGGTCTGGGTACACTGAAGCTTTCTTT.

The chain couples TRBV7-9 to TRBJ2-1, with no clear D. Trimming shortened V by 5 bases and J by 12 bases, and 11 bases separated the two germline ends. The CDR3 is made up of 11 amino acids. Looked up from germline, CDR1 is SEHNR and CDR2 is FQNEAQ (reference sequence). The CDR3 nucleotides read TGTGCCAGCAGCCCCTTGGTAGGGCAGTTCTTC. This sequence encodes CASSPLVGQFF.

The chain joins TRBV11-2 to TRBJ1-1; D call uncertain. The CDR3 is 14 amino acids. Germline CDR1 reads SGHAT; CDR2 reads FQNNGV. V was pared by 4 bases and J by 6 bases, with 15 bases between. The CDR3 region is CASSSPLVEAEAFF. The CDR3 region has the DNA TGTGCCAGCAGCTCCCCCCTCGTTGAGGCTGAAGCTTTCTTT.

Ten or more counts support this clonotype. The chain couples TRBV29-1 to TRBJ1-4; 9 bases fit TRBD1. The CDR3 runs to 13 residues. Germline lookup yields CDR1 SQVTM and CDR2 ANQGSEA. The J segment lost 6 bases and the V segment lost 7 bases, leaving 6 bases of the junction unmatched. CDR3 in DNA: TGCAGCGCCAGAGACAGGGGGGATGAAAAACTGTTTTTT. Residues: CSARDRGDEKLFF.